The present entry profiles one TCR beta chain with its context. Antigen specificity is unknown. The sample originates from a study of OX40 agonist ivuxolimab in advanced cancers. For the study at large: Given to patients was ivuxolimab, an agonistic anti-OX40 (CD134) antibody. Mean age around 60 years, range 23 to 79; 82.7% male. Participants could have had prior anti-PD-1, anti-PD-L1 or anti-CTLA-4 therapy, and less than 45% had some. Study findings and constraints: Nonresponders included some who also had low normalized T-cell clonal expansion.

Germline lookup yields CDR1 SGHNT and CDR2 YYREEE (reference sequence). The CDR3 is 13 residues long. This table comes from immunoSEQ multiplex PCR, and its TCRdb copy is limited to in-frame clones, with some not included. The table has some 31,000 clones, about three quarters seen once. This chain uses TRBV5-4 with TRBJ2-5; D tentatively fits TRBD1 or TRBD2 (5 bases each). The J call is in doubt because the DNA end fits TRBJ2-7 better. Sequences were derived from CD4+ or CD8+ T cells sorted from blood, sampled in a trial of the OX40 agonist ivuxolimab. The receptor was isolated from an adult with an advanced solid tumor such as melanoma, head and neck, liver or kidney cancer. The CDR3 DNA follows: TGTGCCAGCAGCGACATCGGGGCATACGAGCAGTACTTC. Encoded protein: CASSDIGAYEQYF.